This passage covers 26 T cell receptor beta chains from one sample sequenced in a study of blood T cell repertoires in COVID-19. TCRdb's copy holds only in-frame clones and misses some; the assay was immunoSEQ multiplex PCR. The data contain about 330,000 clones, around 87% of them singletons. The sample consisted of PBMCs or T cells enriched from blood (not recorded which). These receptors originate from a woman between 25 and 40 years old who had recovered from COVID-19.

The gene calls are TRBV29-1 and TRBJ1-2; a possible D gene is TRBD1 (6 bases). This CDR3 spans 12 amino acids. CDR1 SQVTM and CDR2 ANQGSEA come from the germline V gene. V gave up 7 bases and J gave up 6 bases, with 15 bases separating them. As DNA, the CDR3 is TGCAGCGCTGTACAGGGAAAGGATGGCTACACCTTC. Translated, it gives CSAVQGKDGYTF.

CDR3 coding DNA: TGTGCCAGCAGTCACGGGACAGAACGAACCGGGGAGCTGTTTTTT. Translating gives CASSHGTERTGELFF. This chain connects TRBV28 to TRBJ2-2; TRBD1 agrees at 7 bases. The CDR3 extends over 15 amino acids. Germline values: CDR1 MDHEN, CDR2 SYDVKM. After removal of 5 bases from V and 5 bases from J, the junction contained 8 bases not matched to a gene.

The V gene is TRBV28, the J gene TRBJ1-2; D is possibly TRBD1 (5 bases). Germline CDR1 is MDHEN and CDR2 is SYDVKM. Trimming removed 3 bases at V and 4 bases at J, with 12 bases between. CDR3 length: 14 residues. CDR3 bases: TGTGCCAGCAGTTTTAAGGGGACTTTCTATGGCTACACCTTC. This gives the protein CASSFKGTFYGYTF.

The chain recombines TRBV10-1 with TRBJ1-1; D might be TRBD1 (6 bases). Trimming stripped 8 bases from V and 3 bases from J, with 13 bases between. This CDR3 is 13 amino acids long. From germline, CDR1 is WNHNN and CDR2 SYGVQD (reference sequence). The CDR3 loop is CASSPGHYTEAFF. CDR3 coding DNA: TGCGCCAGCTCTCCGGGACACTACACTGAAGCTTTCTTT.

This clone was observed once. The V and J genes are TRBV15 and TRBJ1-2; maybe TRBD1 (5 bases). Germline CDR1 is LNHNV and CDR2 is YYDKDF (reference sequence). V was shortened by 0 bases and J by 10 bases, with 9 bases between the two germline ends. The CDR3 consists of 12 residues. CDR3 sequence reads: CATSRDRGIYTF. CDR3 bases: TGTGCCACCAGCAGAGATCGGGGGATCTACACCTTC.

This clone was counted once. V usage is TRBV2 and J usage is TRBJ1-6; D perhaps matches TRBD1 (5 bases). The CDR3 spans 17 residues. CDR1 and CDR2 from the germline V gene are SNHLY and FYNNEI. Trimming stripped 4 bases from V and 4 bases from J, with 17 bases between. CDR3 protein: CASSAPARGIYNSPLHF. CDR3 nucleotides: TGTGCCAGCAGTGCCCCCGCTAGGGGCATTTATAATTCACCCCTCCACTTT.

This chain links TRBV7-9 with TRBJ2-7; possible D gene TRBD2, 5 bases. V dropped 1 base and J dropped 3 bases, with 10 bases sitting between them. The CDR3 is 14 residues long. CDR1 is SEHNR, CDR2 FQNEAQ, per germline (reference sequence). CDR3 in DNA: TGTGCCAGCAGCTTAGGAGGGCCTGGCTACGAGCAGTACTTC. It encodes CASSLGGPGYEQYF. Variable domain in full (rest from reference TRBV7-9 and TRBJ2-7): DTGVSQNPRHKITKRGQNVTFRCDPISEHNRLYWYRQTLGQGPEFLTYFQNEAQLEKSRLLSDRFSAERPKGSFSTLEIQRTEQGDSAMYLCASSLGGPGYEQYFGPGTRLTVT.

The chain recombines TRBV7-8 with TRBJ2-7; 7 bases are a match to TRBD1. The CDR3 is 15 residues long. Germline CDR1 is SGHVS and CDR2 is FQNEAQ. With 0 bases clipped from V and 3 bases from J, the junction kept 5 bases outside the gene matches. CDR3 sequence reads: CASSLAGDRVYEQYF. Here the CDR3 DNA reads TGTGCCAGCAGCTTAGCAGGAGACAGGGTCTACGAGCAGTACTTC.

The chain uses TRBV13 and TRBJ1-4; 9 bases match TRBD1. CDR3 size: 13 residues. Trimming removed 6 bases from V and 6 bases from J; junction bases left unmatched: 2. Per germline, CDR1 PRHDT and CDR2 FYEKMQ (reference sequence). In DNA form, the CDR3 reads TGTGCCAGCAGTCGGGACAGGGATGAAAAACTGTTTTTT. The encoded protein is CASSRDRDEKLFF.

The chain combines TRBV10-2 with TRBJ2-7; the match to TRBD2 covers 9 bases. The CDR3 runs to 14 residues. The ends lost 6 bases at V and 6 bases at J; junction bases unmatched: 9. Germline V lookup: CDR1 WSHSY, CDR2 SAAADI. DNA for the CDR3: TGCGCCAGCAGGACAGCGGGGGGAAAGGGCGAGCAGTACTTC. Its translation is CASRTAGGKGEQYF.

For the CDR3, the DNA is TGTGCCAGCAGCGGCGGACTAGCGGGGAGTGCAGATACGCAGTATTTT. This sequence encodes CASSGGLAGSADTQYF. J is TRBJ2-3 and V is TRBV5-6; the match to TRBD2 covers 12 bases. Germline CDR1 reads SGHDT; CDR2 reads YYEEEE. The CDR3 runs 16 residues. The V gene end was trimmed by 4 bases and the J gene end by 4 bases; junction bases not matched to a gene: 7. The full variable domain, rest sourced from reference TRBV5-6 and TRBJ2-3, is DAGVTQSPTHLIKTRGQQVTLRCSPKSGHDTVSWYQQALGQGPQFIFQYYEEEERQRGNFPDRFSGHQFPNYSSELNVNALLLGDSALYLCASSGGLAGSADTQYFGPGTRLTVL.

This chain connects TRBV5-1 to TRBJ1-2; D is uncertain. Per germline, CDR1 SGHRS and CDR2 YFSETQ. This CDR3 comprises 12 residues. Trimming removed 0 bases from V and 5 bases from J, with 5 bases in between. The CDR3 nucleotides are TGCGCCAGCAGCTTGGGCGATTATGGCTACACCTTC. As protein: CASSLGDYGYTF.

The chain joins TRBV19 to TRBJ1-5; 8 nucleotides match TRBD1. Germline-derived CDR1 and CDR2 are LNHDA and SQIVND (reference sequence). This CDR3 has 14 residues. V shed 5 bases, J shed 6 bases, and the junction held 6 bases outside the gene matches. The CDR3 spells CASSRQGSGQPQHF. The CDR3 DNA is TGTGCCAGTAGTCGACAGGGGTCAGGTCAGCCCCAGCATTTT. The full variable domain, in which reference TRBV19 and TRBJ1-5 provide the parts outside the CDR3, is DGGITQSPKYLFRKEGQNVTLSCEQNLNHDAMYWYRQDPGQGLRLIYYSQIVNDFQKGDIAEGYSVSREKKESFPLTVTSAQKNPTAFYLCASSRQGSGQPQHFGDGTRLSIL.

The rearrangement links TRBV4-1 to TRBJ2-1; TRBD2 agrees at 9 bases. The CDR3 extends over 14 amino acids. V lost 5 bases to trimming and J lost 7 bases; unmatched junction nucleotides: 6. Germline V CDR1 and CDR2: MGHRA, YSYEKL. In nucleotides, the CDR3 is TGCGCCAGCAGCTTAGCGGGGGTCGCGAATGAGCAGTTCTTC. Its translation is CASSLAGVANEQFF.

The genes are TRBV7-9 and TRBJ1-5; D possibly corresponds to TRBD1 (6 bases). This CDR3 has 13 amino acids. Trimming shortened V by 5 bases and J by 8 bases, and 13 bases separated the two germline ends. Per the germline V gene, CDR1 is SEHNR and CDR2 is FQNEAQ (reference sequence). The DNA of the CDR3 is TGTGCCAGCAGCCCAATAGGGGGGGAGCCCCAGCATTTT. Protein product: CASSPIGGEPQHF.

To note about this clone: Other nucleotide sequences from this sample produce the same CDR3. The chain links TRBV11-2 to TRBJ2-3; TRBD2 is a possible D gene (5 bases). This CDR3 has 14 amino acids. V shed 5 bases and J shed 1 base, with 10 bases lying between them. Germline V lookup: CDR1 SGHAT, CDR2 FQNNGV. The CDR3 here is CASSPQRGTDTQYF. The CDR3, as DNA: TGTGCCAGCAGCCCACAGAGGGGCACAGATACGCAGTATTTT. Full variable domain (missing parts from reference TRBV11-2 and TRBJ2-3): EAGVAQSPRYKIIEKRQSVAFWCNPISGHATLYWYQQILGQGPKLLIQFQNNGVVDDSQLPKDRFSAERLKGVDSTLKIQPAKLEDSAVYLCASSPQRGTDTQYFGPGTRLTVL.

V usage is TRBV18 and J usage is TRBJ2-3; 7 nucleotides line up with TRBD2. The CDR3 has 16 amino acids. Trimming at V came to 4 bases and at J to 0 bases, leaving 7 bases not matched to a gene. Germline CDR1 and CDR2: KGHSH and LQKENI. The DNA of the CDR3 is TGTGCCAGCTCACTAGGGCTAGCGGCGAGCACAGATACGCAGTATTTT. Translating it yields CASSLGLAASTDTQYF. The complete variable domain, with remaining parts taken from reference TRBV18 and TRBJ2-3, reads NAGVMQNPRHLVRRRGQEARLRCSPMKGHSHVYWYRQLPEEGLKFMVYLQKENIIDESGMPKERFSAEFPKEGPSILRIQQVVRGDSAAYFCASSLGLAASTDTQYFGPGTRLTVL.

The genes are TRBV6-5 and TRBJ1-2; no clear D gene. V lost 0 bases, J lost 8 bases, and 16 bases lay in between. The CDR3 covers 15 residues. CDR1 is MNHEY, CDR2 SVGAGI, per germline. CDR3 in DNA: TGTGCCAGCAGTTACTCGCCCCCGGCTGCGAGGGGCTACACCTTC. It is translated as CASSYSPPAARGYTF.

The chain links TRBV5-1 to TRBJ1-6; 7 bases are a match to TRBD1. V lost 1 base, J lost 9 bases, and 7 bases stayed unmatched. The V gene's germline CDR1 is SGHRS and CDR2 YFSETQ. This CDR3 is 15 amino acids long. The CDR3 protein is CASSLKQGVVSPLHF. The DNA for the CDR3 is TGCGCCAGCAGCTTGAAGCAGGGGGTTGTTTCACCCCTCCACTTT.

V and J are TRBV7-3 and TRBJ1-2, with a possible D match to TRBD1 (6 bases). Germline V gives CDR1 SGHTA, CDR2 FQGTGA. CDR3 length equals 9 residues. The V end lost 11 bases, the J end lost 8 bases, and 9 bases lay between the germline ends. The CDR3 DNA reads TGTGCCGGGGGCGGCGGCTACACCTTC. Protein: CAGGGGYTF.

This chain uses TRBV5-1 with TRBJ1-1; D is unresolved. Germline CDR1 and CDR2: SGHRS and YFSETQ. The CDR3 runs to 16 residues. The germline V and J ends were trimmed by 0 bases and 1 base, with 13 bases remaining between them. DNA for the CDR3: TGCGCCAGCAGCTTGGGAACAGCCGTTAAGAACACTGAAGCTTTCTTT. Translating it yields CASSLGTAVKNTEAFF.

The chain links TRBV15 to TRBJ1-4, with D uncertain. The CDR3 loop spans 13 amino acids. Germline V gene data show CDR1 as LNHNV and CDR2 as YYDKDF (reference sequence). V lost 5 bases and J lost 7, with 11 bases in between. CDR3: CATSLRAVEKLFF. CDR3 sequence (DNA): TGTGCCACCAGCTTGAGGGCAGTTGAAAAACTGTTTTTT.

This chain joins TRBV18 and TRBJ1-2, with a possible D match to TRBD1 (5 bases). The CDR3 runs to 14 residues. Germline CDR1 is KGHSH and CDR2 is LQKENI. Trimming left V 3 bases short and J 1 base short, with 9 bases between. This chain's CDR3 is CASSPDIFNYGYTF. For the CDR3, the DNA is TGTGCCAGCTCACCGGACATCTTTAACTATGGCTACACCTTC.

Only one count was recorded for this clone. The V gene is TRBV18, the J gene TRBJ1-6; 10 bases align to TRBD1. CDR1 is KGHSH and CDR2 is LQKENI in the germline V gene. CDR3 length: 16 amino acids. Trimming removed 3 bases from V and 7 bases from J; junction bases left unmatched: 6. Written as DNA, the CDR3 is TGTGCCAGCTCACCTCCCCGGGACAGGGGAAATTCACCCCTCCACTTT. This gives the protein CASSPPRDRGNSPLHF.

The CDR3 DNA reads as TGTGCCAGCAGCGTAGGGTCTAGTCTGCCAGATACGCAGTATTTT. It translates to CASSVGSSLPDTQYF. The genes are TRBV9 and TRBJ2-3; D call uncertain. The germline V gene encodes CDR1 SGDLS and CDR2 YYNGEE. This CDR3 has 15 residues. V lost 0 bases, J lost 4 bases, and 12 bases lay in between. Together with reference TRBV9 and TRBJ2-3, the CDR3 gives the full variable domain: DSGVTQTPKHLITATGQRVTLRCSPRSGDLSVYWYQQSLDQGLQFLIQYYNGEERAKGNILERFSAQQFPDLHSELNLSSLELGDSALYFCASSVGSSLPDTQYFGPGTRLTVL.

The chain carries TRBV25-1 and TRBJ2-1; perhaps TRBD1 as D (7 bases). From germline, CDR1 is MGHDK and CDR2 SYGVNS. The CDR3 extends over 16 amino acids. Trimming stripped 2 bases from V and 7 bases from J, with 18 bases between. CDR3 protein: CASSEDRAGGRNEQFF. The CDR3, as DNA: TGTGCCAGCAGTGAAGACAGGGCCGGGGGCAGAAATGAGCAGTTCTTC.